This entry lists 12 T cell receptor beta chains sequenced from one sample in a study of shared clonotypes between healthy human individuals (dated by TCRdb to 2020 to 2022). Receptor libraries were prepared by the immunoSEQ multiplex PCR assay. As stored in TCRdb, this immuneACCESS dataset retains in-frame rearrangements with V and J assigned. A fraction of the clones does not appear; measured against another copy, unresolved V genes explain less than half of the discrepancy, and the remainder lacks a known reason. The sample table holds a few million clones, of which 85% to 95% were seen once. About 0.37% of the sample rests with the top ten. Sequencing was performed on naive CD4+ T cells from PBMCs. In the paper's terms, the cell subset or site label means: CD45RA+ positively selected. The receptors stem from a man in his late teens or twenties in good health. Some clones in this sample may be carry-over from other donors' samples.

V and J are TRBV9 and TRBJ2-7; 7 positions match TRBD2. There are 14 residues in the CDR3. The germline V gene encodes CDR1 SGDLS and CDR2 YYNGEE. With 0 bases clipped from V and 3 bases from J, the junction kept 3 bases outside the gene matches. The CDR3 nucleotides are TGTGCCAGCAGCGTAGACGGGAGGTTCTACGAGCAGTACTTC. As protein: CASSVDGRFYEQYF. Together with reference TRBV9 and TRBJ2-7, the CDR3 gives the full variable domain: DSGVTQTPKHLITATGQRVTLRCSPRSGDLSVYWYQQSLDQGLQFLIQYYNGEERAKGNILERFSAQQFPDLHSELNLSSLELGDSALYFCASSVDGRFYEQYFGPGTRLTVT.

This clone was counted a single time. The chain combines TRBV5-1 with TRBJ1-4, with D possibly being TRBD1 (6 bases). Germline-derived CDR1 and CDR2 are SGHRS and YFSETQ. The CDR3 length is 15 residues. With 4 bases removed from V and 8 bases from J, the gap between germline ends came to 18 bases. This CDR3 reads CASSEGGMVTEKLFF. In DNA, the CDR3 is TGCGCCAGCAGCGAGGGGGGAATGGTGACAGAAAAACTGTTTTTT.

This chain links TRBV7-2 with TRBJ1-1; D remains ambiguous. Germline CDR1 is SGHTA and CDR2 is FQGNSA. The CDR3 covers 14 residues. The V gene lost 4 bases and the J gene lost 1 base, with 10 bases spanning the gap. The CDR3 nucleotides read TGTGCCAGCAGCTCCCGCCATCCGAACACTGAAGCTTTCTTT. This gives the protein CASSSRHPNTEAFF.

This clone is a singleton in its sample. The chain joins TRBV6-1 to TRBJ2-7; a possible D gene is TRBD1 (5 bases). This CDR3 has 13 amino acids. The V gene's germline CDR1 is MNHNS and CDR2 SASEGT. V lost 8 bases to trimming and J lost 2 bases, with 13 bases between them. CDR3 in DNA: TGTGCCAGCGAGTTGGGCAGGGCCTACGAGCAGTACTTC. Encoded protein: CASELGRAYEQYF.

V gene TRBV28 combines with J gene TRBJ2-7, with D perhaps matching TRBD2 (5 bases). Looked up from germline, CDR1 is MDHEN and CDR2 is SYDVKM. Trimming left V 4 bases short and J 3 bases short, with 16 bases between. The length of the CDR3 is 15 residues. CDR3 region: CASSYVGGPNYEQYF. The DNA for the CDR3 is TGTGCCAGCAGTTATGTTGGCGGGCCAAACTACGAGCAGTACTTC.

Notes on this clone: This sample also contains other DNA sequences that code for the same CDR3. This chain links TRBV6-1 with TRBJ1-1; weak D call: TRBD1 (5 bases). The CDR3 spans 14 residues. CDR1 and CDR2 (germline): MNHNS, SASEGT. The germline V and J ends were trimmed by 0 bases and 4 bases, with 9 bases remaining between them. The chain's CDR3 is CASSEALGGTEAFF. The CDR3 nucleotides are TGTGCCAGCAGTGAAGCGCTCGGGGGCACTGAAGCTTTCTTT.

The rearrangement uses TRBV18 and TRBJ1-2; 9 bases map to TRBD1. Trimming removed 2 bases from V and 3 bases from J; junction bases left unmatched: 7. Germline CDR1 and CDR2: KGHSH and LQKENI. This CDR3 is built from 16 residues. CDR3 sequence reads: CASSPATQGADYGYTF. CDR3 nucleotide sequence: TGTGCCAGCTCACCAGCAACACAGGGGGCCGACTATGGCTACACCTTC. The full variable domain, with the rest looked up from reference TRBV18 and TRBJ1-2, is NAGVMQNPRHLVRRRGQEARLRCSPMKGHSHVYWYRQLPEEGLKFMVYLQKENIIDESGMPKERFSAEFPKEGPSILRIQQVVRGDSAAYFCASSPATQGADYGYTFGSGTRLTVV.

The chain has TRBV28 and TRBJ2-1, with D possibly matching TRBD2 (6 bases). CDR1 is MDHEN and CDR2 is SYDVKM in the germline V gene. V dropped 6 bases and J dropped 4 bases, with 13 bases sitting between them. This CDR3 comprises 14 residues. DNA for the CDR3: TGTGCCAGCAGGCCCGGGGGTGGGTACAATGAGCAGTTCTTC. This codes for CASRPGGGYNEQFF.

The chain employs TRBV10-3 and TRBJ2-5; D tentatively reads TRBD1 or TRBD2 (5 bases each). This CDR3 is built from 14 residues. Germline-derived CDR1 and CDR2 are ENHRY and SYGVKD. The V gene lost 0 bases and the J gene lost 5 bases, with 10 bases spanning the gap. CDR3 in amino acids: CAISESSGLETQYF. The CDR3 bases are TGTGCCATCAGTGAGTCGTCGGGGCTGGAGACCCAGTACTTC.

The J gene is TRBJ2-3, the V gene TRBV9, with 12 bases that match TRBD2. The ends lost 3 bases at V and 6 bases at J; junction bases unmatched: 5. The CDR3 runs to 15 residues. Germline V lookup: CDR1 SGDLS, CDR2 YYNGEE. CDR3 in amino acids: CASSASGRATDTQYF. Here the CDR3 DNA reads TGTGCCAGCAGCGCTAGCGGGAGGGCCACGGATACGCAGTATTTT.

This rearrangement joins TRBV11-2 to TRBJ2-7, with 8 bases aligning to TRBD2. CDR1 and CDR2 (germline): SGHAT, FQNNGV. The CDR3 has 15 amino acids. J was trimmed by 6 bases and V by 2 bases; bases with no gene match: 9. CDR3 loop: CASSLRKSGSPEQYF. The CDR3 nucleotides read TGTGCCAGCAGCTTAAGAAAGAGCGGGAGTCCCGAGCAGTACTTC.

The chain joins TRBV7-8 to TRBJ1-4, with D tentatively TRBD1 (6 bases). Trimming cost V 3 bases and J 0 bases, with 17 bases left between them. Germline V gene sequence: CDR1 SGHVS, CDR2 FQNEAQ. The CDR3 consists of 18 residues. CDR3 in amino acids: CASSFKGGTTPTNEKLFF. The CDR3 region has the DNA TGTGCCAGCAGCTTCAAGGGGGGGACAACCCCAACTAATGAAAAACTGTTTTTT.